These 13 T cell receptor beta chains came from one sample sequenced in a study of blood T cell repertoires in COVID-19. Only in-frame clones appear in the TCRdb table, and some are missing; sequencing was by immunoSEQ multiplex PCR. The data contain 300,000 to 350,000 clones, 88% of them singletons. What was sequenced was PBMCs or T cells enriched from blood (not recorded which). These receptors came from a young man who had recovered from COVID-19.

CDR3 region: CASSAASGLGQETQYF. The CDR3 region has the DNA TGTGCCAGCAGCGCAGCTTCGGGACTAGGGCAAGAGACCCAGTACTTC. This chain joins TRBV7-2 and TRBJ2-5; TRBD2 matches 8 bases. There are 16 residues in the CDR3. The trim removed 5 bases at V and 2 bases at J, leaving 10 bases unmatched. Looked up from germline, CDR1 is SGHTA and CDR2 is FQGNSA. Looking up the rest from reference TRBV7-2 and TRBJ2-5 gives the full variable domain: GAGVSQSPSNKVTEKGKDVELRCDPISGHTALYWYRQSLGQGLEFLIYFQGNSAPDKSGLPSDRFSAERTGGSVSTLTIQRTQQEDSAVYLCASSAASGLGQETQYFGPGTRLLVL.

The chain combines TRBV27 with TRBJ1-5; D is ambiguous. CDR1 and CDR2 (germline): MNHEY, SMNVEV (reference sequence). Trimming removed 0 bases at V and 2 bases at J, with 8 bases between. CDR3 length: 15 residues. CDR3: CASSLSRAGNQPQHF. CDR3 coding DNA: TGTGCCAGCAGTTTATCGAGGGCAGGCAATCAGCCCCAGCATTTT.

V gene TRBV5-1 combines with J gene TRBJ1-2, with 10 nucleotides matching TRBD1. The trim removed 4 bases at V and 0 bases at J, leaving 3 bases unmatched. This CDR3 comprises 15 residues. Germline CDR1 SGHRS, CDR2 YFSETQ. The CDR3 bases are TGCGCCAGCAGCATCGGACAGGGGGCTAACTATGGCTACACCTTC. It encodes CASSIGQGANYGYTF.

The CDR3 is CASTPWTSQETQYF. In nucleotides, the CDR3 is TGTGCCAGCACCCCATGGACTAGTCAAGAGACCCAGTACTTC. The V gene is TRBV6-5, the J gene TRBJ2-5; TRBD2 matches at 7 bases. This CDR3 contains 14 residues. Germline V gives CDR1 MNHEY, CDR2 SVGAGI. Trimming removed 7 bases from V and 2 bases from J; junction bases left unmatched: 7.

This chain uses TRBV2 with TRBJ1-1, with D maybe TRBD1 (5 bases). This CDR3 contains 14 residues. Germline loops: CDR1 SNHLY, CDR2 FYNNEI. Deletions cut 2 bases from V and 4 bases from J, with 11 bases between. CDR3 residues: CASSEYRKSTEAFF. Here the CDR3 DNA reads TGTGCCAGCAGTGAATACAGGAAAAGCACTGAAGCTTTCTTT.

The chain recombines TRBV7-3 with TRBJ1-2; D gene ambiguous. Germline V gene sequence: CDR1 SGHTA, CDR2 FQGTGA. CDR3 length: 13 amino acids. Trimming took 2 bases from V and 8 from J, leaving 12 bases between them. CDR3 protein: CASSLSPGDGYTF. CDR3 sequence (DNA): TGTGCCAGCAGCTTATCCCCAGGCGACGGCTACACCTTC.

The rearrangement links TRBV3-1 (or the pseudogene TRBV3-2) to TRBJ1-2; D not resolved. There are 14 residues in the CDR3. The germline V and J ends were trimmed by 1 base and 6 bases, with 12 bases remaining between them. Germline CDR1 and CDR2: LGHDT and YNNKEL (reference sequence). CDR3 amino acids: CASSQVAGRDGYTF. In nucleotides, the CDR3 is TGTGCCAGCAGCCAAGTGGCGGGTAGGGATGGCTACACCTTC.

The CDR3 region has the DNA TGTGCCAGCAGTCCAGACAGGGACAATGAGCAGTTCTTC. Translated, it gives CASSPDRDNEQFF. The genes are TRBV11-2 and TRBJ2-1; 7 bases align to TRBD1. J was trimmed by 5 bases and V by 6 bases; bases with no gene match: 4. The CDR3 extends over 13 amino acids. Germline CDR1 is SGHAT and CDR2 is FQNNGV.

V and J are TRBV10-3 and TRBJ2-7, with a possible D match to TRBD1 (5 bases). Looked up from germline, CDR1 is ENHRY and CDR2 is SYGVKD. CDR3 length equals 13 residues. V was clipped by 3 bases and J by 3 bases, with 9 bases between them. For the CDR3, the DNA is TGTGCCATCAGTGATAGGGGCGACTACGAGCAGTACTTC. Translated, it gives CAISDRGDYEQYF.

This chain uses TRBV6-2 or TRBV6-3 with TRBJ1-5, with 7 positions matching TRBD1. Germline V gene sequence: CDR1 MNHEY, CDR2 SVGEGT. CDR3 length: 16 residues. After removal of 6 bases from V and 2 bases from J, the junction contained 10 bases not matched to a gene. CDR3 protein: CASRYRGGVGNQPQHF. CDR3 coding DNA: TGTGCCAGCAGGTACAGGGGTGGGGTGGGCAATCAGCCCCAGCATTTT.

This chain links TRBV27 with TRBJ2-7; D remains ambiguous. The V gene lost 3 bases and the J gene lost 1 base, with 7 bases spanning the gap. This CDR3 is 13 amino acids long. Germline CDR1 MNHEY, CDR2 SMNVEV (reference sequence). The CDR3 loop reads CASSLSRSYEQYF. The DNA of the CDR3 is TGTGCCAGCAGTTTGAGCAGGTCCTACGAGCAGTACTTC.

The gene calls are TRBV7-9 and TRBJ1-6; D unresolved. This CDR3 spans 14 amino acids. V lost 1 base and J 5 bases, leaving 6 bases between the germline ends. Germline CDR1 SEHNR, CDR2 FQNEAQ (reference sequence). CDR3 sequence (DNA): TGTGCCAGCAGCTTAGTAACAGATAATTCACCCCTCCACTTT. This gives the protein CASSLVTDNSPLHF.

This chain connects TRBV11-2 to TRBJ1-5, with 10 nucleotides matching TRBD1. The germline CDR1 and CDR2 sequences are SGHAT and FQNNGV. J gave up 6 bases and V 5 bases, and 10 bases lay outside the gene matches. The CDR3 is made up of 16 amino acids. CDR3 in amino acids: CASSPMDGTGAQPQHF. The CDR3 DNA reads TGTGCCAGCAGCCCCATGGACGGGACAGGGGCTCAGCCCCAGCATTTT.